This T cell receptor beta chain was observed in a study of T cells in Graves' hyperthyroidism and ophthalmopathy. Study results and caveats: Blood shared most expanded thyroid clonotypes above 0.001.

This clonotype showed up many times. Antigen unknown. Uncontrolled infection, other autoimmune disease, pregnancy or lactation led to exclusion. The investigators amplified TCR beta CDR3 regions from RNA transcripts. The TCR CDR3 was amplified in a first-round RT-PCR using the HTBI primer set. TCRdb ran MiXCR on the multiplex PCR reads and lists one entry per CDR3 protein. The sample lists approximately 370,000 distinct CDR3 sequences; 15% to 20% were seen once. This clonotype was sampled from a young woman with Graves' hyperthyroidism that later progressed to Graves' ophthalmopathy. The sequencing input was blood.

The CDR3 sequence: CASSFGLAGRRNIQYF. CDR3 in DNA: TGTGCCAGCAGCTTTGGACTAGCGGGTCGCCGAAACATTCAGTACTTC. The chain links TRBV7-2 to TRBJ2-4, with 11 nucleotides matching TRBD2. The CDR3 extends over 16 amino acids. V was clipped by 3 bases and J by 6 bases; unmatched bases: 7. CDR1 and CDR2 (germline): SGHTA, FQGNSA.